This TCR beta chain was recovered during a study of blood T cell repertoires in COVID-19. Overall study context: COVID-19 samples, acute and convalescent, were from the United States, Italy and Spain. Sources were T cells, B-cell-depleted T cells, or PBMCs; the material itself was cDNA or gDNA.

In the original workflow: From reference gene primer amplification, estimates of nucleated cell counts were derived. Libraries were prepared by immunoSEQ multiplex PCR; TCRdb keeps only in-frame clonotypes and omits some of them. V and J calls and clone size follow that table, whereas D and trimming were derived from the DNA. This table holds approximately 220,000 clones, around 82% found once. There are 17 residues in the CDR3. Looked up from germline, CDR1 is SGHDN and CDR2 is FVKESK. The junction had 12 bases not matched to a gene; V was cut back by 3 bases and J by 4 bases. V usage is TRBV14 and J usage is TRBJ2-5, with 9 positions matching TRBD1. Sequenced input: peripheral blood. The clonotype was recovered from a woman aged 65 to 85 with acute or convalescent COVID-19. Here the CDR3 reads CASSQPWDRDLRETQYF. For the CDR3, the DNA is TGTGCCAGCAGCCAGCCTTGGGACAGGGATCTTCGAGAGACCCAGTACTTC.